The text below deals with one T cell receptor beta chain. This sample stems from a study of blood T cell repertoires in COVID-19. At the level of the study: COVID-19 samples from acute and convalescent phases originated in the United States, Italy and Spain.

Per the original methods: Amplification from reference gene primers served as the basis for estimated nucleated cell counts. Some clones are missing from TCRdb's copy, which holds only in-frame ones; the method was immunoSEQ multiplex PCR. Clonal size and the V and J genes are those of that table, whereas D and trimming came from the DNA. Among more than 300,000 clones listed, 80% to 95% were seen once. Study members were between about 18 and 100 years old and lived in fewer than 30 US regions. Two negative PCRs, clearance, or symptom resolution had been documented for recovered Cohort 3 donors. Deletions cut 3 bases from V and 4 bases from J, with 7 bases between. In germline, CDR1 is SGHNT, CDR2 YYREEE (reference sequence). This CDR3 has 12 residues.

Sample: PBMCs or T cells enriched from blood (not recorded which). V usage is TRBV5-4 and J usage is TRBJ2-5; a weak D match, TRBD2 (5 bases). This sequence was found in a woman aged 30 to 39 who had recovered from COVID-19. The CDR3 sequence: CASSSLGETQYF. The CDR3, as DNA: TGTGCCAGCAGCTCACTAGGAGAGACCCAGTACTTC.